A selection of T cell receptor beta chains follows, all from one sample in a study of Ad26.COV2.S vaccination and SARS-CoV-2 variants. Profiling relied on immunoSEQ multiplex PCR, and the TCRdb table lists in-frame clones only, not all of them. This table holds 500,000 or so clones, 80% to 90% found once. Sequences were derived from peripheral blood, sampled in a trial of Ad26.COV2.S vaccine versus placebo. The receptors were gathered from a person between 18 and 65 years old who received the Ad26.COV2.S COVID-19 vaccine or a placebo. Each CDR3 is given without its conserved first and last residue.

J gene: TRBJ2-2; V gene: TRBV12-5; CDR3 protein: ASGSAPSVGGVEGELF
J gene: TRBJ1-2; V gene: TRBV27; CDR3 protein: ASSSTGTGYGYT
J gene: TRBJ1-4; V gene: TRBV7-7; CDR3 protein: ASRQTPSRTNEKLF
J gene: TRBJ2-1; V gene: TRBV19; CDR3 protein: ASSALTSGRRSSYNEQF
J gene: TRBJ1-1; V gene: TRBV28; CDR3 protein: ASRADTEAF
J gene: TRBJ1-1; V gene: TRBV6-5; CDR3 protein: ASSQDRAGNTEAF
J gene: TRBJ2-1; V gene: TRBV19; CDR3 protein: ASRGVSSGRVEQF
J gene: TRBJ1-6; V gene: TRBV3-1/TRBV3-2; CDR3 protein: ASTGTGGSPLH
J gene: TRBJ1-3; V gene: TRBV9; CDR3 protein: ASSVDPGAGNTIY
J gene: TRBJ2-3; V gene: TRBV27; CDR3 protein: ASSTHLLTGAGTDTQY
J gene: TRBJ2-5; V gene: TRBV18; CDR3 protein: ASSPPRWETQY
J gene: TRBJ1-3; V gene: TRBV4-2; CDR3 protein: ASSQGTALSGNTIY
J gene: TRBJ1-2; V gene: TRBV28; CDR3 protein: ASSLQPDYGYT
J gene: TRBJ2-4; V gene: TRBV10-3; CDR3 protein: AIREGLQNIQY
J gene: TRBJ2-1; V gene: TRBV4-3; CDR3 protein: ASSQGFRRDNEQF
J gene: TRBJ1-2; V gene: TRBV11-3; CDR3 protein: ASSPGQGVVT
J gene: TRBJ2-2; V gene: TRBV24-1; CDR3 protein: ATSDQITGHGELF
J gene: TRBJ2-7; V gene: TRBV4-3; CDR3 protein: ASSQEEGSSYEQY
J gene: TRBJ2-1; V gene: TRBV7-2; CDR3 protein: ASSLGQGAGNEQF
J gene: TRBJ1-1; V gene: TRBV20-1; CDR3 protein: SASGSVGEAF
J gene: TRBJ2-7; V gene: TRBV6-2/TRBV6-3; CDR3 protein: ASSYRTGSYEQY
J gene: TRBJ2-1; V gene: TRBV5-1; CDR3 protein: ASSLAFSGGRSYNEQF
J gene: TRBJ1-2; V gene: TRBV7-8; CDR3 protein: ASSLGRGDYGYT
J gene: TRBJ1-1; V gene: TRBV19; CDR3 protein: ASRSRGLPFMNTEAF
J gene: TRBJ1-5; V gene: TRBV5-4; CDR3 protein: ASSLPVRVGNQPQH
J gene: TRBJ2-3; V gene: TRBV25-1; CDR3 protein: ASSEWRDTDTQY
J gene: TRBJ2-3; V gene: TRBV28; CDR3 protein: ASSMPGTSGLTLRADTQY
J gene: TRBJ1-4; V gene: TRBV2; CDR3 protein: ASSGNDNEKLF
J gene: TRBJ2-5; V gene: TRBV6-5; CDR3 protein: ASRLAGGGTQY
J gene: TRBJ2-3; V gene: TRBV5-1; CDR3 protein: ASSPNLRGAGDTQY
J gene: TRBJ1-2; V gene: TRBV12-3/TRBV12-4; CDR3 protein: ASSLPGLYGYT
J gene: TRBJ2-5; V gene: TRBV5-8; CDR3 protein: ASSSWTGKETQY
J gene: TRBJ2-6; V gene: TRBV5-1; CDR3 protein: ASSFEGANVLT
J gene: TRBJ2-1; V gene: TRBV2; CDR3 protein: ASSGGFGGQF
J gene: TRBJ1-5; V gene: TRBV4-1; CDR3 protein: ASSLNGGDRGGRPQH
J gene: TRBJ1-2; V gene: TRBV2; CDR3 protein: ASSEAGVGGYT
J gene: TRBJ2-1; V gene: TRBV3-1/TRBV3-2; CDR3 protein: ASSQAPAGDPF
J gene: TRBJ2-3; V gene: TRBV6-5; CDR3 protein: ASSPPGTDTQY
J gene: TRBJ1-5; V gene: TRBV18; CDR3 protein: ASSPGSRGLNQPQH
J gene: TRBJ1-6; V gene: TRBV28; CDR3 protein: ASSFINSPLH
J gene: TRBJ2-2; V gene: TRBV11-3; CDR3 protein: ASSLTSRNTGELF
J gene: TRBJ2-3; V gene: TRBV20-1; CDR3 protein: SASGSGVSTDTQY